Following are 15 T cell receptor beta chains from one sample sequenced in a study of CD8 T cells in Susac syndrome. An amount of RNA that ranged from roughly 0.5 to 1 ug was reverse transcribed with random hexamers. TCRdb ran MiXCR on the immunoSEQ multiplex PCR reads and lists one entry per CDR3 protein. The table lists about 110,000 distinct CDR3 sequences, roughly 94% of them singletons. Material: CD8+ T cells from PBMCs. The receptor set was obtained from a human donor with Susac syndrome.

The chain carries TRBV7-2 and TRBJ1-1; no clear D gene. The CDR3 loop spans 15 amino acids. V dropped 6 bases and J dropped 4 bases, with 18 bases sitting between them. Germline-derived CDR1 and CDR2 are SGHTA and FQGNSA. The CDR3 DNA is TGTGCCAGCAGGATCTTCGAGGACCTCAGCACTGAAGCTTTCTTT. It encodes CASRIFEDLSTEAFF.

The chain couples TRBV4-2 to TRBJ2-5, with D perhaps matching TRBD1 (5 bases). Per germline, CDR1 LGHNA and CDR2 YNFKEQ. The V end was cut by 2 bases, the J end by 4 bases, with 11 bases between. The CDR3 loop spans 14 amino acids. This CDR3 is CASSQNQGGETQYF. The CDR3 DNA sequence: TGTGCCAGCAGCCAAAACCAGGGTGGAGAGACCCAGTACTTC.

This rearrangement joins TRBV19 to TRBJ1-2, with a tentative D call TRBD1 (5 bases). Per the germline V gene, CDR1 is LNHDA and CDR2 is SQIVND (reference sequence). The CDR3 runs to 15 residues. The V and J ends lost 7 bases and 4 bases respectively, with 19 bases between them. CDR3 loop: CASTSPQEWGYGYTF. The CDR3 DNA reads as TGTGCCAGTACCTCCCCACAGGAATGGGGCTATGGCTACACCTTC.

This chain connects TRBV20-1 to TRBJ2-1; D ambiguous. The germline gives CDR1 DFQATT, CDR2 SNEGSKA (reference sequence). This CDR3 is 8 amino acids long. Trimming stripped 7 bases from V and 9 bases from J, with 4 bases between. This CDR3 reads CSVGEQFF. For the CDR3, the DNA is TGCAGTGTGGGTGAGCAGTTCTTC.

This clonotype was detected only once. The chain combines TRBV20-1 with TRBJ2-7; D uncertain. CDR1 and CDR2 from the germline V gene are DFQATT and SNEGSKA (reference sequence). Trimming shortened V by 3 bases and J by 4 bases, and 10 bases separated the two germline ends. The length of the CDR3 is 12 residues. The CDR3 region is CSARLGLYEQYF. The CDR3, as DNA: TGCAGTGCTAGGTTAGGCCTATACGAGCAGTACTTC.

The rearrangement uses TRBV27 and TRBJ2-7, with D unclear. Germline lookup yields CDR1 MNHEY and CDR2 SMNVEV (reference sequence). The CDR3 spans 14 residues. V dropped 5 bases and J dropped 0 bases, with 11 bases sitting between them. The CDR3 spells CASSARAPSYEQYF. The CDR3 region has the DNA TGTGCCAGCAGTGCCCGGGCTCCCTCCTACGAGCAGTACTTC.

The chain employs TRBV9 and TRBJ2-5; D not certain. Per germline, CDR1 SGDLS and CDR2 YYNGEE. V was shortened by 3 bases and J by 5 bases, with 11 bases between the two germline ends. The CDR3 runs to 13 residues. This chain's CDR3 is CASSGQDVETQYF. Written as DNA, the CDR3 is TGTGCCAGCAGCGGCCAGGACGTGGAGACCCAGTACTTC.

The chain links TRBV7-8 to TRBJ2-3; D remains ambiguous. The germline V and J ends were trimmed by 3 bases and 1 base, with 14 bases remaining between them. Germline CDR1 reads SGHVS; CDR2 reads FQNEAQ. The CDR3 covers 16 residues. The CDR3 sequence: CASSLGLRLRTDTQYF. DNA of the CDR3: TGTGCCAGCAGCTTGGGTTTGAGGCTCCGCACAGATACGCAGTATTTT. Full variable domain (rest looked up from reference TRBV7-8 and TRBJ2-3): GAGVSQSPRYKVAKRGQDVALRCDPISGHVSLFWYQQALGQGPEFLTYFQNEAQLDKSGLPSDRFFAERPEGSVSTLKIQRTQQEDSAVYLCASSLGLRLRTDTQYFGPGTRLTVL.

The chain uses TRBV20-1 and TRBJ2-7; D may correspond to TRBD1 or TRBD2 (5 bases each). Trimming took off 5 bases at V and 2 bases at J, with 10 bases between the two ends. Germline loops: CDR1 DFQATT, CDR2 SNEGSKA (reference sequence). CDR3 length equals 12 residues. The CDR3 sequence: CSARDGTYEQYF. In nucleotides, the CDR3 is TGCAGTGCTCGGGACGGTACCTACGAGCAGTACTTC.

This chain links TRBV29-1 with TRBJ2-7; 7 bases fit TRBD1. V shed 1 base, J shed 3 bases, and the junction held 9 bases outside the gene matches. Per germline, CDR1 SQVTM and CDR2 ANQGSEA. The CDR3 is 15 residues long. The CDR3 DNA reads TGCAGCGTTGAAGGGTACAGGGGAAAGGACTACGAGCAGTACTTC. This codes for CSVEGYRGKDYEQYF.

The CDR3 is CASSLKGLNTEAFF. The CDR3 DNA follows: TGTGCCAGCAGTTTAAAGGGGTTGAACACTGAAGCTTTCTTT. The J gene is TRBJ1-1, the V gene TRBV27; D may be TRBD1 (5 bases). The ends were cut back, 2 bases at V and 0 bases at J, with 7 bases in the middle. CDR3 length: 14 amino acids. Germline V gives CDR1 MNHEY, CDR2 SMNVEV (reference sequence).

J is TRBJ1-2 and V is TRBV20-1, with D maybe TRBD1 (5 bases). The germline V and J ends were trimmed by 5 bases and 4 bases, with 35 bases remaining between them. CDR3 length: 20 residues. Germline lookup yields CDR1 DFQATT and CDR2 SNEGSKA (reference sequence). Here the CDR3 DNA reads TGCAGTGCTCCGGGGGGTGGGGAAGGGACCCCGTCCATTACGATCTATGGCTACACCTTC. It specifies CSAPGGGEGTPSITIYGYTF.

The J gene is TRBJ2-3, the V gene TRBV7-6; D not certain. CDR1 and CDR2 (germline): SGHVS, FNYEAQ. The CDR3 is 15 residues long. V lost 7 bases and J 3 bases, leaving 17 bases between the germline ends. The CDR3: CASKISPLGTDTQYF. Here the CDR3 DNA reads TGTGCCAGCAAGATTAGTCCTTTGGGTACAGATACGCAGTATTTT.

The CDR3 bases are TGCAGCGTTGAAGGGGAGGGCTATGGCTACACCTTC. It yields the protein CSVEGEGYGYTF. The chain uses TRBV29-1 and TRBJ1-2; unclear D gene. The length of the CDR3 is 12 residues. Trimming removed 1 base from V and 4 bases from J, with 7 bases in between. Germline V CDR1 and CDR2: SQVTM, ANQGSEA.

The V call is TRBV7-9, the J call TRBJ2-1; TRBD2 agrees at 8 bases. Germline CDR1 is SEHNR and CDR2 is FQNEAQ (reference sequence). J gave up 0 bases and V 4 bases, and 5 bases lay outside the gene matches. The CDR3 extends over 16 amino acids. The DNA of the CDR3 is TGTGCCAGCAGCTCCGGCGGGGGGAGCTCCTACAATGAGCAGTTCTTC. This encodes CASSSGGGSSYNEQFF.